The 5 T cell receptor beta chains in this list originate from one sample, sequenced in a study of cytomegalovirus exposure and HLA in healthy donors. PCR employed 60 Vbeta and 13 Jbeta primers. Clones were read by immunoSEQ multiplex PCR, and TCRdb kept only the in-frame ones, dropping some. Among about 180,000 clones listed, about four fifths were seen once. Sequencing used PBMCs. All receptors derive from a young woman in good health and CMV-seronegative.

The chain has TRBV9 and TRBJ2-1; D might be TRBD2 (5 bases). V shed 0 bases and J shed 1 base, with 14 bases lying between them. The length of the CDR3 is 17 residues. Germline V lookup: CDR1 SGDLS, CDR2 YYNGEE. The CDR3 bases are TGTGCCAGCAGCGTAGAACCATCGGGGAATTCCTACAATGAGCAGTTCTTC. Its protein product is CASSVEPSGNSYNEQFF.

This clone was seen a few times. V is TRBV7-2 and J is TRBJ2-7, with TRBD1 as a possible D gene (6 bases). The CDR3 length is 14 residues. The V end lost 1 base, the J end lost 0 bases, and 7 bases lay between the germline ends. Germline values: CDR1 SGHTA, CDR2 FQGNSA. The CDR3, as DNA: TGTGCCAGCAGCTTAGGACAGGTCTCCTACGAGCAGTACTTC. It specifies CASSLGQVSYEQYF.

This chain uses TRBV10-2 with TRBJ2-5, with 15 bases lining up with TRBD2. V gave up 7 bases and J gave up 2 bases; unmatched junction bases: 5. The CDR3 runs 16 residues. CDR1 and CDR2 (germline): WSHSY, SAAADI. The CDR3 region has the DNA TGCGCCAGCACCACCGGACTAGCGGGGGGGCAAGAGACCCAGTACTTC. This encodes CASTTGLAGGQETQYF.

The table lists this clone with a few counts. The same CDR3 can be traced to other DNA sequences in this sample. The rearrangement joins TRBV9 to TRBJ1-1; D call uncertain. Per germline, CDR1 SGDLS and CDR2 YYNGEE. The V end was cut by 0 bases, the J end by 3 bases, with 6 bases between. This CDR3 is built from 13 residues. CDR3 in amino acids: CASSVDRDTEAFF. The CDR3 DNA follows: TGTGCCAGCAGCGTAGATCGGGACACTGAAGCTTTCTTT.

The chain combines TRBV5-1 with TRBJ1-6; no firm D call. The ends were cut back, 0 bases at V and 7 bases at J, with 11 bases in the middle. Germline V lookup: CDR1 SGHRS, CDR2 YFSETQ. This CDR3 contains 15 residues. Written as DNA, the CDR3 is TGCGCCAGCAGCTTGGACCTAGGCCGAAATTCACCCCTCCACTTT. Its translation: CASSLDLGRNSPLHF.